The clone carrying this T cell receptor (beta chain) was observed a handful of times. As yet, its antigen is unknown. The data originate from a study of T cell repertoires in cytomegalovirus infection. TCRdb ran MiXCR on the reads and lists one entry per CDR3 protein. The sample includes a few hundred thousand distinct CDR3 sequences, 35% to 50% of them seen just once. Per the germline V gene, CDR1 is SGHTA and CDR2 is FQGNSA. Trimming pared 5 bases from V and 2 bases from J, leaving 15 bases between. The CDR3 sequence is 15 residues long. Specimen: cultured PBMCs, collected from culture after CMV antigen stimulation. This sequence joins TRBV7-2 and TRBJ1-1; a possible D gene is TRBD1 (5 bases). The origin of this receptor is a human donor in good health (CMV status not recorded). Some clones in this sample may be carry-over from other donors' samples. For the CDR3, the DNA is TGTGCCAGCAGCACCCGGTCCCAGGGAAACACTGAAGCTTTCTTT. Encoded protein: CASSTRSQGNTEAFF.